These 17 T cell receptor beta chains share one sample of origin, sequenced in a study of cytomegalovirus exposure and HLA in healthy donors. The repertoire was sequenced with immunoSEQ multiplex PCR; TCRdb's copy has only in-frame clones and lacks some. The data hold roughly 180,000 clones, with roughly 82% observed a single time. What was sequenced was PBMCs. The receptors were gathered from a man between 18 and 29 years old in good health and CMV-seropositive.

The CDR3 nucleotides read TGCGCCAGCAGTGGGGGACTAAACTACAATGAGCAGTTCTTC. Translation gives CASSGGLNYNEQFF. The rearrangement links TRBV5-1 to TRBJ2-1; 7 bases align to TRBD2. V lost 5 bases and J lost 3; bases outside the gene matches: 5. Germline V gives CDR1 SGHRS, CDR2 YFSETQ. The CDR3 has 14 amino acids.

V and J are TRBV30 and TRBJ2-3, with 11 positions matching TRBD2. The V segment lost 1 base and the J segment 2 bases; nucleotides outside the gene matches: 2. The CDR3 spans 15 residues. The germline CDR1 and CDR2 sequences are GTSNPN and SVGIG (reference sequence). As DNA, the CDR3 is TGTGCCTGGAGTGCGGGACTAGCGGTCACAGATACGCAGTATTTT. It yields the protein CAWSAGLAVTDTQYF.

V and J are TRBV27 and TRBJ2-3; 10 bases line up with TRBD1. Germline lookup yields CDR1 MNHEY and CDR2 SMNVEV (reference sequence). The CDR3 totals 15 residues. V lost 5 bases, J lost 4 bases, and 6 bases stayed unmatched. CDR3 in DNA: TGTGCCAGCAGTCTCGGGACAGGGGCCCCAGATACGCAGTATTTT. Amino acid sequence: CASSLGTGAPDTQYF.

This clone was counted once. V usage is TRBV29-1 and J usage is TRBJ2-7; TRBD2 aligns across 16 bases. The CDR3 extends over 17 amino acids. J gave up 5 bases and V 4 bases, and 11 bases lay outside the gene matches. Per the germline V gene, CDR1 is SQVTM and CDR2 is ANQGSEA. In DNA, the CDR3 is TGCAGCGTTGCGGGTACCGGGACTAGCGGGAGGGTGGACGAGCAGTACTTC. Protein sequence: CSVAGTGTSGRVDEQYF.

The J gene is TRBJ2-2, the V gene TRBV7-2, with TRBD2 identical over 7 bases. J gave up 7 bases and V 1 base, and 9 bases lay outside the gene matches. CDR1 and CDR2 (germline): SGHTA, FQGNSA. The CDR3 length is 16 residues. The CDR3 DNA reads TGTGCCAGCAGCTTAGGTGGGAGGGCCGTTGGCGGGGAGCTGTTTTTT. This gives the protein CASSLGGRAVGGELFF.

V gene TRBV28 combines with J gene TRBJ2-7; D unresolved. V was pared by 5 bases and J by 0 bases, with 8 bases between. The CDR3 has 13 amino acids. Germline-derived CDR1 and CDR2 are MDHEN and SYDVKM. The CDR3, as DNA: TGTGCCAGCAGTAGCGTTAGCTCCTACGAGCAGTACTTC. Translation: CASSSVSSYEQYF.

CDR3 DNA: TGTGCCAGCAGTGATAGGGGCAGGACCTACGAGCAGTACTTC. This encodes CASSDRGRTYEQYF. The chain is built from TRBV2 and TRBJ2-7; weak D call: TRBD1 (5 bases). The V gene's germline CDR1 is SNHLY and CDR2 FYNNEI. V was clipped by 3 bases and J by 2 bases, with 11 bases between them. The length of the CDR3 is 14 residues.

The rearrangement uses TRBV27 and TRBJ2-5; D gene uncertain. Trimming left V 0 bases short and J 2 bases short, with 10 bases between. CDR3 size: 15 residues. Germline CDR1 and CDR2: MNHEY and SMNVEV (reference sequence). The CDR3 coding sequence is TGTGCCAGCAGTTTATCGATGAACACACAAGAGACCCAGTACTTC. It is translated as CASSLSMNTQETQYF.

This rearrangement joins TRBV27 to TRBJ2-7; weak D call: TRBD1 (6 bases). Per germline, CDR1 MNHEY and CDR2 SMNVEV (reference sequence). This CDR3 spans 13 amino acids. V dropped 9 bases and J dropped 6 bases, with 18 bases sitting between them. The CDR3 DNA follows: TGTGCCAGTACCACAGGGATTCGCCGCGAGCAGTACTTC. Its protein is CASTTGIRREQYF.

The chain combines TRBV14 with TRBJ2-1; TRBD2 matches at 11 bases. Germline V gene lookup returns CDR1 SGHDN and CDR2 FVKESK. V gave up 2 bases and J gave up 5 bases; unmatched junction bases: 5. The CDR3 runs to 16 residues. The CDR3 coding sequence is TGTGCCAGCAGCCAAACTAGCGGGAGCGGGAACAATGAGCAGTTCTTC. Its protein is CASSQTSGSGNNEQFF.

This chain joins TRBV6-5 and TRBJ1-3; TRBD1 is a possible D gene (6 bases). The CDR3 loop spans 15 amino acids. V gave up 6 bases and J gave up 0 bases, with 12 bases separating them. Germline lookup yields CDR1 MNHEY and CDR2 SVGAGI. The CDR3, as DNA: TGTGCCAGCAGACCAGCGGGACACTCTGGAAACACCATATATTTT. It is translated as CASRPAGHSGNTIYF.

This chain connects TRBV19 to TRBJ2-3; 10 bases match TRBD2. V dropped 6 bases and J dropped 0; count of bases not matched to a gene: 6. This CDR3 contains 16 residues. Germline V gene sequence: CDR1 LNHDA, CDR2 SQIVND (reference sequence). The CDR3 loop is CASRPGLARSTDTQYF. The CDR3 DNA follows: TGTGCCAGTAGACCGGGACTAGCGCGTAGCACAGATACGCAGTATTTT.

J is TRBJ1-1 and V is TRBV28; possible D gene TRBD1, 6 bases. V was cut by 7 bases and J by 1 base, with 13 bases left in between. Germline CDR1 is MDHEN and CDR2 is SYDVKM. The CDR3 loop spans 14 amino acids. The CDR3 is CASIPTQGNTEAFF. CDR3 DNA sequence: TGTGCCAGCATACCGACACAGGGGAACACTGAAGCTTTCTTT.

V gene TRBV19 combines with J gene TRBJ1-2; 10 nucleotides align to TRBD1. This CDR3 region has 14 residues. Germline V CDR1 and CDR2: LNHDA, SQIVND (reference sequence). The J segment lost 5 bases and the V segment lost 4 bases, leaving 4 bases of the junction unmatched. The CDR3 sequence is CASSRQGARYGYTF. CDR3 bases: TGTGCCAGTAGTAGACAGGGGGCGCGATATGGCTACACCTTC.

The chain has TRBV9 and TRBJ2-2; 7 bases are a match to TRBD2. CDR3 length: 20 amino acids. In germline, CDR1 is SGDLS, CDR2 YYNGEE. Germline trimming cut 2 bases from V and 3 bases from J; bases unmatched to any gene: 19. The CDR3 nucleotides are TGTGCCAGCAGCGTGCCCGGGCCCAGTGGGACTAAGGCGGACACCGGGGAGCTGTTTTTT. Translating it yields CASSVPGPSGTKADTGELFF.

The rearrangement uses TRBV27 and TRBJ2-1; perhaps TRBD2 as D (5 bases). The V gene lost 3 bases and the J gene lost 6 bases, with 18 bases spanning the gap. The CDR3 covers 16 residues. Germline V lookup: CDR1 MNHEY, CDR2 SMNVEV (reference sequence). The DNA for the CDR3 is TGTGCCAGCAGTTTGCACCTGCTAGCAAGACCCAATGAGCAGTTCTTC. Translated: CASSLHLLARPNEQFF.

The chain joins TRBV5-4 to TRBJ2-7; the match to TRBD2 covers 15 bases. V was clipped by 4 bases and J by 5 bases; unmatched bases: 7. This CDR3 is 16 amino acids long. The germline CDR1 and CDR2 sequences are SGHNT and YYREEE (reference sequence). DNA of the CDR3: TGTGCCAGCAGCCTCGGGACTAGCGGGAGGCTCCACGAGCAGTACTTC. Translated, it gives CASSLGTSGRLHEQYF.